A selection of T cell receptor beta chains follows, all from one sample in a study of blood T cell repertoires in COVID-19. Sequenced by immunoSEQ multiplex PCR; TCRdb stores in-frame clones only, minus some. The table records about 110,000 clones, over 70% of them present only once. Sequenced: peripheral blood. The origin of the receptors is a human donor in a cohort sampled during active or convalescent COVID-19. The CDR3 runs from the conserved cysteine through the conserved F or W. Size is omitted from some rows. Given values are once, few, many or a class for expanded clones.

TRBV4-3	few	TRBJ2-2	CASSQGPAGPNTGELFF
TRBV7-6	once	TRBJ2-1	CASSLRPAGKGDEQFF
TRBV18	NA	TRBJ2-3	CASSPRFETGMFTDTQYF
TRBV10-3	NA	TRBJ2-3	CAISEGGAITDTQYF
TRBV3-1/TRBV3-2	NA	TRBJ2-7	CASSQGGTGVASGRSYEQYF
TRBV2	NA	TRBJ1-1	CASSGEARGTGDTEAFF
TRBV29-1	NA	TRBJ1-2	CSVEYLSYGYTF
TRBV5-4	NA	TRBJ2-1	CASSLRLTGPTYNEQFF
TRBV27	many	TRBJ2-2	CASSPIEYGDTGELFF
TRBV18	NA	TRBJ1-5	CASSPRQGKQPQHF
TRBV3-1/TRBV3-2	NA	TRBJ2-7	CASSLRQGAPYEQYF
TRBV14	NA	TRBJ2-1	CASSRSGGHYNEQFF
TRBV5-4	NA	TRBJ2-5	CASSSGGLMGETQYF
TRBV19	NA	TRBJ2-3	CASSTPDYISTDTQYF
TRBV7-2	NA	TRBJ2-7	CASSLRTGGLSSYEQYF